This T cell receptor (beta chain) was profiled in a study of beta chain features in type 1 diabetes. Whole-study findings and limits: Moderately but significantly shorter TCRB CDR3s were found in Type 1 diabetes patients in all four CD4+ subsets.

The CDR3 has 12 residues. V was clipped by 6 bases and J by 8 bases, with 13 bases between them. CDR1 MNHEY and CDR2 SVGAGI come from the germline V gene. All of the isolated RNA was reverse transcribed, so expressed TCRB transcripts were sequenced. Profiled with immunoSEQ multiplex PCR; TCRdb holds only in-frame clones, not every one. The table lists some 250,000 clones, around 9.9% of them singletons, with approximately 0.015% in the top ten. This clone was detected a few times. What it binds is not known. The chain links TRBV6-5 to TRBJ1-2; D is perhaps TRBD1 (6 bases). The sequence came from a man under 40 with type 1 diabetes. Material: naive CD4+ T cells from blood. CDR3 loop: CASSTGSSGYTF. The DNA of the CDR3 is TGTGCCAGCAGCACAGGGTCTAGCGGCTACACCTTC.